This T cell receptor beta chain was sequenced for a study of graft-versus-host responses after intestinal transplantation. General observations from the study: GvH clones were found in recipient marrow; some appeared first in ileum or blood.

The V and J ends lost 5 bases and 8 bases, in that order; junction bases with no gene match: 10. The germline V gene has CDR1 SEHNR and CDR2 FQNEAQ (reference sequence). There are 14 residues in the CDR3. Here immunoSEQ multiplex PCR was the method, and the copy in TCRdb shows in-frame clones only, minus some. In the table there are about 82,000 clones, 91% of which are singletons. With respect to this clone: The target antigen is unknown.

This chain links TRBV7-9 with TRBJ1-1, with 8 bases lining up with TRBD1. Sequencing used unstimulated CD4+ T cells sorted from spleen or lymph node cells, obtained before intestinal transplant. This clonotype was sampled from a human donor who received an intestinal transplant. Here the CDR3 DNA reads TGTGCCAGCAGCCTTGGACAGGGCGGAAGGGAAGCTTTCTTT. Translated, it gives CASSLGQGGREAFF.